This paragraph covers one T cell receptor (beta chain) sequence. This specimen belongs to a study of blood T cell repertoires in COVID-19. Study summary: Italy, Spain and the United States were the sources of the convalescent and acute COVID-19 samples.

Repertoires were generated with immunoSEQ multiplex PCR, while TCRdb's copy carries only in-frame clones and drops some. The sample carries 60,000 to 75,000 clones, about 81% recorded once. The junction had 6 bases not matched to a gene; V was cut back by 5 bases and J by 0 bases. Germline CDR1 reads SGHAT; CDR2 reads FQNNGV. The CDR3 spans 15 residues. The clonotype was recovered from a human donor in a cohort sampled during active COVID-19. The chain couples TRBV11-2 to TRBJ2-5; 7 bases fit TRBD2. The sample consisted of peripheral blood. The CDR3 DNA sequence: TGTGCCAGCAGCCGCCTACTAGCGAACCAAGAGACCCAGTACTTC. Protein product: CASSRLLANQETQYF.